This paragraph reports one T cell receptor (beta chain). This table comes from immunoSEQ multiplex PCR, and its TCRdb copy is limited to in-frame clones, with some not included. The sample carries tens of thousands of clones, 90% to 95% recorded once. This sample is drawn from a study of OX40 agonist ivuxolimab in advanced cancers. There are 16 residues in the CDR3. With 0 bases removed from V and 0 bases from J, the gap between germline ends came to 11 bases. In germline, CDR1 is LNHDA, CDR2 SQIVND (reference sequence). The sampling schedule covered blood at baseline, cycle 4 day 1, and cycle 7 day 1.

The specimen was CD4+ or CD8+ T cells sorted from blood, collected in a trial of the OX40 agonist ivuxolimab. This clonotype originated in an adult with an advanced solid tumor such as melanoma, head and neck, liver or kidney cancer. The gene calls are TRBV19 and TRBJ1-2, with D uncertain. DNA for the CDR3: TGTGCCAGTAGTATAGATTCCTCAGTCCCTAACTATGGCTACACCTTC. Residues: CASSIDSSVPNYGYTF.